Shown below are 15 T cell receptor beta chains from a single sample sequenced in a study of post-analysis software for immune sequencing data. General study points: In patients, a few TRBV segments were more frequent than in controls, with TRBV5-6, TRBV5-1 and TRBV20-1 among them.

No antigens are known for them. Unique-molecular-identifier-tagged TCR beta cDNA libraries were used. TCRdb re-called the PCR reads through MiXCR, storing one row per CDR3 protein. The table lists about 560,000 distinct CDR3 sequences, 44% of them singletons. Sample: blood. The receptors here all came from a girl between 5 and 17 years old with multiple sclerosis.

CDR3 bases: TGTGCCAGCAGCGCCACTAGCGGGGGCTTTACGCAGTATTTT. Protein product: CASSATSGGFTQYF. The chain combines TRBV7-2 with TRBJ2-3; TRBD2 matches at 11 bases. CDR3 length equals 14 residues. Trimming cost V 5 bases and J 8 bases; bases outside gene matches: 6. Germline V gives CDR1 SGHTA, CDR2 FQGNSA.

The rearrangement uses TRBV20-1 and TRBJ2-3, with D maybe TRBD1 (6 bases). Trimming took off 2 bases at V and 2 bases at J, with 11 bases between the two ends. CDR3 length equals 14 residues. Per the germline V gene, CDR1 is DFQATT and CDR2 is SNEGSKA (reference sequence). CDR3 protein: CSARKDRNTDTQYF. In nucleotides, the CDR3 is TGCAGTGCTAGAAAGGACAGAAACACAGATACGCAGTATTTT.

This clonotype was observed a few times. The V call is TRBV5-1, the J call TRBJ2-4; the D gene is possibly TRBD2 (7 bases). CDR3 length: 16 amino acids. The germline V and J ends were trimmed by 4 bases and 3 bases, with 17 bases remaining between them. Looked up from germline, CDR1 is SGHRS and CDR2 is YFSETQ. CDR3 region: CASSHGGGEVKNIQYF. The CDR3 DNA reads TGCGCCAGCAGCCATGGGGGGGGCGAGGTCAAAAACATTCAGTACTTC. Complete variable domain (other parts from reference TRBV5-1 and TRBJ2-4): KAGVTQTPRYLIKTRGQQVTLSCSPISGHRSVSWYQQTPGQGLQFLFEYFSETQRNKGNFPGRFSGRQFSNSRSEMNVSTLELGDSALYLCASSHGGGEVKNIQYFGAGTRLSVL.

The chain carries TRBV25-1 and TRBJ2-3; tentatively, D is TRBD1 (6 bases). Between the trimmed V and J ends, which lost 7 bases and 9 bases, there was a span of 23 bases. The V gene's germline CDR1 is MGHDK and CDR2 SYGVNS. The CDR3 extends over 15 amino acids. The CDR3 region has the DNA TGTGCCAGCACCCCACCGGGCGCGCCCCAGGGGACGCAGTATTTT. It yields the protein CASTPPGAPQGTQYF.

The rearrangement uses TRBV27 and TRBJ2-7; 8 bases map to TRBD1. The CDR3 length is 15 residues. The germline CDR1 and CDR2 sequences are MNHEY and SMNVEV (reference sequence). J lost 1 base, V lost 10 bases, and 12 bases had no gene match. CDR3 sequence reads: CATQTRDRFSYEQYF. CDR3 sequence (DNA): TGTGCCACCCAAACCCGGGACAGGTTTTCCTACGAGCAGTACTTC.

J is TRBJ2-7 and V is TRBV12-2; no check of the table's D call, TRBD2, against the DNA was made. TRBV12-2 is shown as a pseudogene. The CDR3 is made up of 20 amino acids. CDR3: CASPGTVPGLAGVSSYEQYF. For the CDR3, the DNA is TGTGCAAGTCCCGGTACTGTCCCGGGACTAGCGGGAGTCTCGTCCTACGAGCAGTACTTC.

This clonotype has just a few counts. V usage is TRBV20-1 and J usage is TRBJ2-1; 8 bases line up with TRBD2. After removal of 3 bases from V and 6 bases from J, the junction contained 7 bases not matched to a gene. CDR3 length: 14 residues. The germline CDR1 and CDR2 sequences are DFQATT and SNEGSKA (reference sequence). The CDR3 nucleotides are TGCAGTGCTAGTAGAGCGGGAGAGGGCAATGAGCAGTTCTTC. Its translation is CSASRAGEGNEQFF.

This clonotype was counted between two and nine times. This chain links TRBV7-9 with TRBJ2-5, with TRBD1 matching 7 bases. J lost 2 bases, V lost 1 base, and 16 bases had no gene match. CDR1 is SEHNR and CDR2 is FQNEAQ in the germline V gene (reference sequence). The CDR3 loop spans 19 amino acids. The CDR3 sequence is CASSLGTGSTRNFQETQYF. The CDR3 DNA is TGTGCCAGCAGCTTAGGGACAGGCTCCACTAGGAACTTTCAAGAGACCCAGTACTTC.

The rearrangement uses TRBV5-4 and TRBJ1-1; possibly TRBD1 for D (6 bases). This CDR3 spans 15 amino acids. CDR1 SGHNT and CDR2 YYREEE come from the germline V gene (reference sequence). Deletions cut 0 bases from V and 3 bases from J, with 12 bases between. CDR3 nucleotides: TGTGCCAGCAGCTTGGGCAGGGGCGGGGACACTGAAGCTTTCTTT. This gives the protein CASSLGRGGDTEAFF.

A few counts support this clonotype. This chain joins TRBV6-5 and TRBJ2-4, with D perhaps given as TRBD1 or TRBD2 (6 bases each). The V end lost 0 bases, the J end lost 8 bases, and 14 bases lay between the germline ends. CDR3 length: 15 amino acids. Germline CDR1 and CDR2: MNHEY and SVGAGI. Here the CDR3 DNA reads TGTGCCAGCAGTTACTCTCGAGCGGAGGGGGACATTCAGTACTTC. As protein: CASSYSRAEGDIQYF.

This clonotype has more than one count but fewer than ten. This CDR3 reads CASSLTGNGELFF. The CDR3 region has the DNA TGTGCCAGCAGCCTCACAGGGAACGGGGAGCTGTTTTTT. The rearrangement joins TRBV6-5 to TRBJ2-2, with a weak D call TRBD1 (6 bases). The germline CDR1 and CDR2 sequences are MNHEY and SVGAGI. V was trimmed by 6 bases and J by 7 bases, leaving 12 bases between them. The CDR3 runs to 13 residues.

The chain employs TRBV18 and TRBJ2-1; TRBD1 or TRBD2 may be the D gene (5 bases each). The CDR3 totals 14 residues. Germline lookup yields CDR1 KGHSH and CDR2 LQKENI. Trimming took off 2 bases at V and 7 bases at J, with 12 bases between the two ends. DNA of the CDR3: TGTGCCAGCTCACCAGGGACCCTTGGTAATGAGCAGTTCTTC. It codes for CASSPGTLGNEQFF. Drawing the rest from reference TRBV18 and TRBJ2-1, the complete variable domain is NAGVMQNPRHLVRRRGQEARLRCSPMKGHSHVYWYRQLPEEGLKFMVYLQKENIIDESGMPKERFSAEFPKEGPSILRIQQVVRGDSAAYFCASSPGTLGNEQFFGPGTRLTVL.

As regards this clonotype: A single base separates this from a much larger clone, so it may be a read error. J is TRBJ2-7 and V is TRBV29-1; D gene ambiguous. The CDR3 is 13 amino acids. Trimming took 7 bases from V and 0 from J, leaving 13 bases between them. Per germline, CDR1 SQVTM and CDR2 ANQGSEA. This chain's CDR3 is CSAEDDTSYEQYF. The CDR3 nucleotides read TGCAGCGCTGAGGACGACACCTCCTACGAGCAGTACTTC.

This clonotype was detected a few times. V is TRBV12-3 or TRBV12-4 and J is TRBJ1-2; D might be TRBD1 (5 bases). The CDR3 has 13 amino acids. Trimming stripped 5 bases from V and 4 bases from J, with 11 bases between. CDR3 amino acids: CASSPDTVYGYTF. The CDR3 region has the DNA TGTGCCAGCAGTCCGGACACCGTCTATGGCTACACCTTC.

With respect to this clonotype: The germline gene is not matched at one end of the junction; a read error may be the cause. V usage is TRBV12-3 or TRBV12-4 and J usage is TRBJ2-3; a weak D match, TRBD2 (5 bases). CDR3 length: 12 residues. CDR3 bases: TGTGCCATCGACGGAGGCACAGATATGCAGTATTTT. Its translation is CAIDGGTDMQYF.